This T cell receptor beta chain was identified in a study of CD8+ T cells in alopecia areata. cDNA reverse transcribed from extracted RNA served as the sequencing template. Profiled with immunoSEQ multiplex PCR; TCRdb holds only in-frame clones, not every one. Altogether around 190,000 clones are present, more than 55% being singletons, with the ten largest covering roughly 5.3%. The germline V gene encodes CDR1 MGHRA and CDR2 YSYEKL. With V trimmed by 4 bases and J by 3 bases, 8 bases remained unmatched. This CDR3 region has 16 residues. This chain joins TRBV4-1 and TRBJ1-5; TRBD1 matches at 8 bases. The sequence was collected from a human donor in good health. The sample comprised CD8+ T cells sorted from blood. CDR3 in amino acids: CASSRAGTGYNQPQHF. The CDR3 DNA follows: TGCGCCAGCAGCCGAGCCGGGACAGGCTACAATCAGCCCCAGCATTTT.